These 10 T cell receptor beta chains were sequenced from one sample in a study of OX40 agonist ivuxolimab in advanced cancers. Here immunoSEQ multiplex PCR was the method, and the copy in TCRdb shows in-frame clones only, minus some. In the table there are just under 8,000 clones, about nine tenths of which are singletons. The sequencing used CD4+ or CD8+ T cells sorted from blood, collected in a trial of the OX40 agonist ivuxolimab. The source is an adult with an advanced solid tumor such as melanoma, head and neck, liver or kidney cancer.

The V gene is TRBV19, the J gene TRBJ1-5; a possible D gene is TRBD1 (5 bases). Germline CDR1 is LNHDA and CDR2 is SQIVND (reference sequence). This CDR3 spans 15 amino acids. Trimming removed 5 bases at V and 2 bases at J, with 13 bases between. This CDR3 is CASSARGKGNQPQHF. In DNA, the CDR3 is TGTGCCAGTAGTGCCCGGGGCAAGGGCAATCAGCCCCAGCATTTT. Looking up the rest from reference TRBV19 and TRBJ1-5 gives the full variable domain: DGGITQSPKYLFRKEGQNVTLSCEQNLNHDAMYWYRQDPGQGLRLIYYSQIVNDFQKGDIAEGYSVSREKKESFPLTVTSAQKNPTAFYLCASSARGKGNQPQHFGDGTRLSIL.

The rearrangement links TRBV7-9 to TRBJ2-1; the D is unclear. Germline V lookup: CDR1 SEHNR, CDR2 FQNEAQ (reference sequence). The V gene lost 5 bases and the J gene lost 0 bases, with 11 bases spanning the gap. The CDR3 extends over 15 amino acids. This chain's CDR3 is CASSPGRSSYNEQFF. CDR3 in DNA: TGTGCCAGCAGCCCGGGTCGGAGCTCCTACAATGAGCAGTTCTTC.

This clone appeared once. The V call is TRBV7-9, the J call TRBJ1-6, with D tentatively TRBD1 (6 bases). Per the germline V gene, CDR1 is SEHNR and CDR2 is FQNEAQ (reference sequence). This CDR3 spans 14 amino acids. The germline V and J ends were trimmed by 3 bases and 10 bases, with 13 bases remaining between them. CDR3: CASSFLGGASPLHF. The CDR3 DNA is TGTGCCAGCAGCTTTCTCGGGGGCGCCTCACCCCTCCACTTT.

This rearrangement joins TRBV29-1 to TRBJ1-6, with D possibly TRBD1 on 5 matching bases. The length of the CDR3 is 13 residues. Germline V gene data show CDR1 as SQVTM and CDR2 as ANQGSEA. The V gene lost 7 bases and the J gene lost 4 bases, with 11 bases spanning the gap. CDR3 region: CSALTGYNSPLHF. DNA of the CDR3: TGCAGCGCACTCACAGGTTATAATTCACCCCTCCACTTT.

This rearrangement joins TRBV7-2 to TRBJ2-7; 9 nucleotides match TRBD1. V gave up 2 bases and J gave up 9 bases; unmatched junction bases: 8. Per germline, CDR1 SGHTA and CDR2 FQGNSA. The CDR3 consists of 14 residues. The CDR3 bases are TGTGCCAGCAGCTTACTACAGGGGGCGCCGGGGCAGTACTTC. It codes for CASSLLQGAPGQYF.

The rearrangement links TRBV6-5 to TRBJ2-1, with 8 positions matching TRBD1. In germline, CDR1 is MNHEY, CDR2 SVGAGI. The CDR3 has 15 residues. J lost 4 bases, V lost 0 bases, and 2 bases had no gene match. CDR3 bases: TGTGCCAGCAGTTACTCCAACAGGGGGTACAATGAGCAGTTCTTC. Its protein is CASSYSNRGYNEQFF.

DNA of the CDR3: TGCGCCAGCAGCTTGGTGGCCCGCGGCGAGCAGTACTTC. Translated: CASSLVARGEQYF. The V call is TRBV5-1, the J call TRBJ2-7; no reliable D call. The germline CDR1 and CDR2 sequences are SGHRS and YFSETQ. This CDR3 is built from 13 residues. Between the trimmed V and J ends, which lost 0 bases and 6 bases, there was a span of 10 bases.

The chain has TRBV5-1 and TRBJ2-1; 8 nucleotides line up with TRBD1. Trimming removed 3 bases from V and 9 bases from J; junction bases left unmatched: 5. Germline V gene data show CDR1 as SGHRS and CDR2 as YFSETQ. CDR3 length equals 13 residues. DNA of the CDR3: TGCGCCAGCAGCTCGGGACAGGTACCTGAGCAGTTCTTC. Amino acid sequence: CASSSGQVPEQFF.

This clone came up once. The chain combines TRBV7-2 with TRBJ2-7; maybe TRBD2 (6 bases). V was trimmed by 1 base and J by 4 bases, leaving 14 bases between them. CDR3 length equals 15 residues. CDR1 is SGHTA and CDR2 is FQGNSA in the germline V gene. The DNA of the CDR3 is TGTGCCAGCAGCTTAGGATGGGAGGCGGTGTACGAGCAGTACTTC. As protein: CASSLGWEAVYEQYF.

The CDR3 nucleotides read TGTGCCAGCAGAGGACAGGGGAGTCCACCAAACACCATATATTTT. Translating gives CASRGQGSPPNTIYF. The V and J genes are TRBV6-6 and TRBJ1-3; 9 nucleotides agree with TRBD1. Unmatched junction bases numbered 9, after V lost 6 bases and J lost 6 bases. CDR3 size: 15 residues. The germline CDR1 and CDR2 sequences are MNHNY and SVGAGI (reference sequence).